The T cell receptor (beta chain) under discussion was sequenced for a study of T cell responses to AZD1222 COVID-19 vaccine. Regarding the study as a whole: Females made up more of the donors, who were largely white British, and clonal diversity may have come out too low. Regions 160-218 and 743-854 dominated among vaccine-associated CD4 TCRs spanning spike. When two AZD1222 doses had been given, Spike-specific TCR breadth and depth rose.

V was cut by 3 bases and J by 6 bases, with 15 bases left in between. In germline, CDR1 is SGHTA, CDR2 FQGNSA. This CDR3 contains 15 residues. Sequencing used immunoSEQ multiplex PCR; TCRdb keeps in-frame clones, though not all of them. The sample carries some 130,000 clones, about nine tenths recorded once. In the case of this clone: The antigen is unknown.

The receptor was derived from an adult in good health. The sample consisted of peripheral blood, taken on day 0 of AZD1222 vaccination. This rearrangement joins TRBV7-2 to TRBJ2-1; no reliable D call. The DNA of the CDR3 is TGTGCCAGCAGCTTCAGGCCGGACGAATTCAATGAGCAGTTCTTC. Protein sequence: CASSFRPDEFNEQFF.